Sequencing of this T cell receptor (beta chain) was carried out in a study of T cell responses to AZD1222 COVID-19 vaccine. V was pared by 10 bases and J by 0 bases, with 13 bases between. This CDR3 spans 15 amino acids. CDR1 and CDR2 (germline): MNHEY, SVGAGI. The repertoire was sequenced with immunoSEQ multiplex PCR; TCRdb's copy has only in-frame clones and lacks some. The profile shows roughly 70,000 clones, about four fifths of them singletons. The specimen was peripheral blood, collected on day 0 of AZD1222 vaccination. The TCR was taken from an adult in good health. The J gene is TRBJ2-6, the V gene TRBV6-5, with D perhaps matching TRBD2 (5 bases). For the CDR3, the DNA is TGTGCCACCTCGGTAGGACTCTCTGGGGCCAACGTCCTGACTTTC. Translating it yields CATSVGLSGANVLTF.